The present TCR beta chain was sequenced within a study of cytomegalovirus exposure and HLA in healthy donors. Amplification used 60 Vbeta primers and 13 Jbeta primers. Measured with immunoSEQ multiplex PCR; TCRdb has only the in-frame clones, and not every one. Here the sample spans over 150,000 clones, more than 85% being singletons. In the case of this clone: The antigen is undetermined.

V dropped 1 base and J dropped 4 bases, with 9 bases sitting between them. Germline-derived CDR1 and CDR2 are SGHVS and FNYEAQ. CDR3 length: 14 residues. Overall study results and limits: Researchers reported from a later analysis that most CMV-associated TCR beta chains appeared HLA-restricted.

This sequence joins TRBV7-6 and TRBJ2-3; D call uncertain. This TCR derives from a girl in the first two years of life in good health and CMV-seronegative. The material sequenced was PBMCs. The CDR3 region is CASSLGSLADTQYF. The CDR3 DNA is TGTGCCAGCAGCTTAGGTTCCCTTGCAGATACGCAGTATTTT.